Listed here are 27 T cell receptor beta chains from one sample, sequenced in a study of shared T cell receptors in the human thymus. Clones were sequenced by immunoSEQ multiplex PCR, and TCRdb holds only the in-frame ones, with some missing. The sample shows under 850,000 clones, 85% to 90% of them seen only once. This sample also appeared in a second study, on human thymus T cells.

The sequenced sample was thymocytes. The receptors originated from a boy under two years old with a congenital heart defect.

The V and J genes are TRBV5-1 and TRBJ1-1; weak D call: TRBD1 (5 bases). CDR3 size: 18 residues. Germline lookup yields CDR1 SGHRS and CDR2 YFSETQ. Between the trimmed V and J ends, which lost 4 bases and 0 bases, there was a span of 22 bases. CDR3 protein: CASSRVGGGSRMNTEAFF. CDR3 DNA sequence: TGCGCCAGCAGCCGGGTGGGGGGGGGAAGCCGTATGAACACTGAAGCTTTCTTT. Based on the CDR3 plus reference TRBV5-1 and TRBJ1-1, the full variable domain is KAGVTQTPRYLIKTRGQQVTLSCSPISGHRSVSWYQQTPGQGLQFLFEYFSETQRNKGNFPGRFSGRQFSNSRSEMNVSTLELGDSALYLCASSRVGGGSRMNTEAFFGQGTRLTVV.

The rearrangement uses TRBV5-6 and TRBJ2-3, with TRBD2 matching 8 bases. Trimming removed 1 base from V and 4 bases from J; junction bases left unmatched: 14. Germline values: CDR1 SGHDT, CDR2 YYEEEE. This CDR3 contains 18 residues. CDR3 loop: CASSLSRAERESADTQYF. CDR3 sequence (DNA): TGTGCCAGCAGCTTGTCCCGGGCGGAGCGGGAGTCGGCAGATACGCAGTATTTT.

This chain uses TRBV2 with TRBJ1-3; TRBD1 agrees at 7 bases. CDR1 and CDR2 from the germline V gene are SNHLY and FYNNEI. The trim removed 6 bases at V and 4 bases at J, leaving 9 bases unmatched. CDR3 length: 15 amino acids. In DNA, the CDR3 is TGTGCCAGCAGCCGCGGGACAGAAGGGGGAAACACCATATATTTT. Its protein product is CASSRGTEGGNTIYF. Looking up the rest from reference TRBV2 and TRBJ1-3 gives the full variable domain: EPEVTQTPSHQVTQMGQEVILRCVPISNHLYFYWYRQILGQKVEFLVSFYNNEISEKSEIFDDQFSVERPDGSNFTLKIRSTKLEDSAMYFCASSRGTEGGNTIYFGEGSWLTVV.

Here the CDR3 reads CASSGNRGGYTF. CDR3 nucleotide sequence: TGTGCCAGCAGCGGGAACAGGGGCGGCTACACCTTC. The chain uses TRBV11-2 and TRBJ1-2, with 7 bases lining up with TRBD1. The junction had 5 bases not matched to a gene; V was cut back by 5 bases and J by 8 bases. Germline V CDR1 and CDR2: SGHAT, FQNNGV. The CDR3 extends over 12 amino acids.

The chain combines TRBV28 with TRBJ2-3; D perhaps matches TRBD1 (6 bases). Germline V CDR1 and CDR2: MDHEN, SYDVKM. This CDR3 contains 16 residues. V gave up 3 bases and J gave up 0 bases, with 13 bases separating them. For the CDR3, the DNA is TGTGCCAGCAGTTTTAACCGGGGACAAAGCACAGATACGCAGTATTTT. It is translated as CASSFNRGQSTDTQYF.

In DNA, the CDR3 is TGTGCCAGCAGCTTCCCCCCAGGGGAGAACACTGAAGCTTTCTTT. The encoded protein is CASSFPPGENTEAFF. The chain is built from TRBV11-2 and TRBJ1-1, with TRBD1 as a possible D gene (6 bases). This CDR3 region has 15 residues. The germline CDR1 and CDR2 sequences are SGHAT and FQNNGV. V was trimmed by 3 bases and J by 1 base, leaving 12 bases between them.

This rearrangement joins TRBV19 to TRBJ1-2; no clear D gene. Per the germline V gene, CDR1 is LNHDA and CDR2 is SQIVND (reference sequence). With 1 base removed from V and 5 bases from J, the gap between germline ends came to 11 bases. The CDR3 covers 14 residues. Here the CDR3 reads CASSIAADHYGYTF. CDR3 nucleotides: TGTGCCAGTAGTATAGCGGCGGATCATTATGGCTACACCTTC.

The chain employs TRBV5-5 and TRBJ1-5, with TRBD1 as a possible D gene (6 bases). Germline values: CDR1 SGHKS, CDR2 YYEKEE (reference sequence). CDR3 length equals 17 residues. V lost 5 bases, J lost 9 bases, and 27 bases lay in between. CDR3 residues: CASSLGSAGDLPSPQHF. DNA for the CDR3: TGTGCCAGCAGTCTTGGGTCGGCAGGGGATCTCCCATCGCCCCAGCATTTT.

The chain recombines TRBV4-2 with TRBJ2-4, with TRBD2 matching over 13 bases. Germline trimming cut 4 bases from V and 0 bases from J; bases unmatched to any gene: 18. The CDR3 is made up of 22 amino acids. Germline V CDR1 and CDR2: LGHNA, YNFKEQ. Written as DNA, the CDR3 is TGTGCCAGCAGCCCAGATCTTGCCCCACTAGCGGGAGGGCTAGAAGCCAAAAACATTCAGTACTTC. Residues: CASSPDLAPLAGGLEAKNIQYF.

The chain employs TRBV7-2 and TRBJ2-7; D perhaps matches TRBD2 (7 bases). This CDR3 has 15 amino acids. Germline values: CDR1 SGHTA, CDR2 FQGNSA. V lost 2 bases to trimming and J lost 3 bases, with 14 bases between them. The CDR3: CASSLQGGGHYEQYF. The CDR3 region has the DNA TGTGCCAGCAGCTTACAAGGGGGGGGCCACTACGAGCAGTACTTC.

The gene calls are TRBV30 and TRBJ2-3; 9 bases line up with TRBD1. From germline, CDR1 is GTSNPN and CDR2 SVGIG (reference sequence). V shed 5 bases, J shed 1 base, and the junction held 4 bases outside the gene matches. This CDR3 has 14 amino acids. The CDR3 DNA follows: TGTGCCTGGGCCCGGGACAGGGGCACAGATACGCAGTATTTT. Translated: CAWARDRGTDTQYF.

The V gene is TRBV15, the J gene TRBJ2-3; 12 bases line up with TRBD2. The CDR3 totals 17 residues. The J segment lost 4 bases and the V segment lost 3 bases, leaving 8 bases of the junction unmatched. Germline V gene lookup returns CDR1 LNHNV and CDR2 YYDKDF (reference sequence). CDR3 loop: CATSRPTSGSSPDTQYF. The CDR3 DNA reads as TGTGCCACCAGCAGGCCGACTAGCGGGAGTTCCCCAGATACGCAGTATTTT.

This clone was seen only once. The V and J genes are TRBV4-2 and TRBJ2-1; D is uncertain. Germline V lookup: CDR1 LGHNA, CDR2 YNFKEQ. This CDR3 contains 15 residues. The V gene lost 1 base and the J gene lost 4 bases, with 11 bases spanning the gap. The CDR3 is CASSQAPDWYNEQFF. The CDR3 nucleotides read TGTGCCAGCAGCCAAGCCCCTGACTGGTACAATGAGCAGTTCTTC.

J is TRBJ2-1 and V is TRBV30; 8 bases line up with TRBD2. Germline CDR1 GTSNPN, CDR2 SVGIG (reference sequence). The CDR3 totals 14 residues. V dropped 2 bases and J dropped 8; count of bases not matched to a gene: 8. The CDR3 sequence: CAWSRKRERDEQFF. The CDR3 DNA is TGTGCCTGGAGTAGAAAGCGGGAGCGGGATGAGCAGTTCTTC.

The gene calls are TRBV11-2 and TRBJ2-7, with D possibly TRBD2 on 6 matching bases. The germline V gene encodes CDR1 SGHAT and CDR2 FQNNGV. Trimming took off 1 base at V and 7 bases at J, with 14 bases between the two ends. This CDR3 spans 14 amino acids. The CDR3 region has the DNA TGTGCCAGCAGCTTAGCTGCTAGCGTTGGGGAGCAGTACTTC. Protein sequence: CASSLAASVGEQYF.

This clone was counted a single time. Here the CDR3 reads CSPGALAGEPPDTQYF. CDR3 sequence (DNA): TGCAGCCCTGGGGCGCTAGCGGGAGAGCCCCCAGATACGCAGTATTTT. The rearrangement joins TRBV29-1 to TRBJ2-3, with 10 positions matching TRBD2. Trimming cost V 8 bases and J 4 bases; bases outside gene matches: 15. Germline assignment: CDR1 SQVTM and CDR2 ANQGSEA. The CDR3 is made up of 16 amino acids.

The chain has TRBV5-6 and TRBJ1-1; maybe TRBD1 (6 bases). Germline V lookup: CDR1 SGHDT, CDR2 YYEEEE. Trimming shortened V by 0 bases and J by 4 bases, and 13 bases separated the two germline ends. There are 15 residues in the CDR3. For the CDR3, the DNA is TGTGCCAGCAGCTTGGGGCCGGACAGTATCACTGAAGCTTTCTTT. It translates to CASSLGPDSITEAFF.

The CDR3, as DNA: TGTGCCAGCCGCAAAGGCGGACAGGCGAGTAACTATGGCTACACCTTC. This gives the protein CASRKGGQASNYGYTF. V gene TRBV25-1 combines with J gene TRBJ1-2, with 7 bases identical to TRBD1. This CDR3 comprises 16 residues. Germline CDR1 MGHDK, CDR2 SYGVNS. The J segment lost 1 base and the V segment lost 8 bases, leaving 13 bases of the junction unmatched.

CDR3 bases: TGTGCCAGCAGTGCCAGCGGGAGCCCCTCCTACAATGAGCAGTTCTTC. It encodes CASSASGSPSYNEQFF. The chain carries TRBV27 and TRBJ2-1; 8 nucleotides match TRBD2. Germline CDR1 is MNHEY and CDR2 is SMNVEV (reference sequence). After removal of 5 bases from V and 0 bases from J, the junction contained 6 bases not matched to a gene. This CDR3 has 16 amino acids.

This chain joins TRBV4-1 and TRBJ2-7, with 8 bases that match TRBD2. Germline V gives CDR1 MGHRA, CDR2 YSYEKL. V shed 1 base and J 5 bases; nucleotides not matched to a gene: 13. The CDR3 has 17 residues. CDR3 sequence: CASSQVTPGGGWHEQYF. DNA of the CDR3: TGCGCCAGCAGCCAAGTGACCCCCGGGGGGGGATGGCACGAGCAGTACTTC.

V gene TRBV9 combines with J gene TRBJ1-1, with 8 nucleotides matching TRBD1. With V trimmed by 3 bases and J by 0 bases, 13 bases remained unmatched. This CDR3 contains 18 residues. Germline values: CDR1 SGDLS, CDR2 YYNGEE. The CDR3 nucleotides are TGTGCCAGCAGCGGACCCGGCCACAGGGGGTCTATGAACACTGAAGCTTTCTTT. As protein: CASSGPGHRGSMNTEAFF.

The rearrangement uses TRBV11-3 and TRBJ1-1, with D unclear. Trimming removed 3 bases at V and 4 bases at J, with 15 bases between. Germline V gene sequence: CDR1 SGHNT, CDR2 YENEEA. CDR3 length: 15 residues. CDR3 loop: CASSLLTQAPTEAFF. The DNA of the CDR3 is TGTGCCAGCAGCTTGCTGACCCAAGCGCCCACTGAAGCTTTCTTT.

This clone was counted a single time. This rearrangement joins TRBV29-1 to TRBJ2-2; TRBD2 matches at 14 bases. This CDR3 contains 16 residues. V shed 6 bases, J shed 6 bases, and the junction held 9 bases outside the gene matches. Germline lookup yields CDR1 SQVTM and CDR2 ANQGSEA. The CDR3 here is CSVRGTSGRQSGELFF. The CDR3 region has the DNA TGCAGCGTCCGGGGGACTAGCGGGAGACAGTCCGGGGAGCTGTTTTTT.

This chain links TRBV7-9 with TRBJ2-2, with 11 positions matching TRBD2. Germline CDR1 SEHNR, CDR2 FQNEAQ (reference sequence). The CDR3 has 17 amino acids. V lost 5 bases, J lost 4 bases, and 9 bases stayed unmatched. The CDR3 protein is CASSMSSGRAGTGELFF. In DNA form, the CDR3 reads TGTGCCAGCAGCATGAGTAGCGGGAGGGCTGGCACCGGGGAGCTGTTTTTT.

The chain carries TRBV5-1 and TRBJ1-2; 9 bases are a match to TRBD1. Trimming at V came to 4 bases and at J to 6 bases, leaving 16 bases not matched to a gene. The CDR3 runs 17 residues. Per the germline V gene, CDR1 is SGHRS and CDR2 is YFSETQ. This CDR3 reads CASSPRTGARLGDGYTF. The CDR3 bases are TGCGCCAGCAGCCCACGGACAGGGGCCAGATTAGGAGATGGCTACACCTTC.

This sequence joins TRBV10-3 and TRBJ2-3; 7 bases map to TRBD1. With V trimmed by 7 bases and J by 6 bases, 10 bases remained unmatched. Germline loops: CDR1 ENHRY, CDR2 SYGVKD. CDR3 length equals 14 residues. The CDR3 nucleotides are TGTGCCATCAACCGGGACAGTATATGGGATACGCAGTATTTT. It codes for CAINRDSIWDTQYF.

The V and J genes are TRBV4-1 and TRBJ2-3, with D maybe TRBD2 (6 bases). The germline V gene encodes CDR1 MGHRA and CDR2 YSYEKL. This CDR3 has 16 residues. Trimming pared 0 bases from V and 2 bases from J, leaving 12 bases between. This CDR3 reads CASSQEGAGTTDTQYF. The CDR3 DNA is TGCGCCAGCAGCCAAGAGGGAGCGGGTACCACAGATACGCAGTATTTT.